This T cell receptor beta chain was obtained from a study of T-cell reconstitution after alpha-beta-depleted transplantation in children. Molecular barcoding with unique molecular identifiers was used for the TCRbeta library. TCRdb re-called the PCR reads with MiXCR, one entry per CDR3 protein. This table holds fewer than 750,000 distinct CDR3 sequences, under 25% found once. Study outcomes and limitations: Newly produced T cells mostly provided counts and TCRbeta diversity after one year, as hyperexpanded clones declined. About two months after transplant, alpha-beta T cells reportedly came from several hundred expanded graft clones. Where some patients showed high TCRbeta diversity at day 60, it came from recipient T cells and thymic progenitors that had survived.

The germline V gene encodes CDR1 MGHDK and CDR2 SYGVNS. The CDR3 runs to 15 residues. V gave up 0 bases and J gave up 2 bases, with 9 bases separating them. A word on this clonotype: Its matching antigen is unknown.

This TCR came from a boy under two years old who had a stem cell transplant for acute myeloid leukemia, so the T cells may come from the graft donor. Sequencing used PBMCs, mostly from graft donor cells, obtained 360 days after TCRalphabeta/CD19-depleted stem cell transplant. The chain couples TRBV25-1 to TRBJ2-3; D unresolved. The CDR3 coding sequence is TGTGCCAGCAGTGAATATTTCCAGAACACAGATACGCAGTATTTT. Translation gives CASSEYFQNTDTQYF. The full variable domain, its missing parts supplied by reference TRBV25-1 and TRBJ2-3, is EADIYQTPRYLVIGTGKKITLECSQTMGHDKMYWYQQDPGMELHLIHYSYGVNSTEKGDLSSESTVSRIRTEHFPLTLESARPSHTSQYLCASSEYFQNTDTQYFGPGTRLTVL.